The clone carrying this T cell receptor beta chain occurred a few times. Per germline, CDR1 SGHDN and CDR2 FVKESK. The V and J ends lost 4 bases and 2 bases respectively, with 10 bases between them. The CDR3 length is 14 residues. The data stem from a study of blood T cells in healthy people across ages. For the second PCR, which ran for roughly 6 to 12 cycles, a sample-barcoded 5' primer and a J-beta primer mix were used. One entry per CDR3 protein results from TCRdb running MiXCR on the 5' RACE reads. Of around 520,000 distinct CDR3 sequences listed, about 25% are singletons. This same sample was also taken into another study, of T cells of mothers and their children.

This clonotype was obtained from a boy aged 2-15 years in good health. This chain links TRBV14 with TRBJ2-3, with D maybe TRBD1 (5 bases). Sequenced material: blood. The DNA of the CDR3 is TGTGCCAGCAGCCGGGGCAGGTTCACAGATACGCAGTATTTT. Translating gives CASSRGRFTDTQYF. Using reference TRBV14 and TRBJ2-3 for the parts outside the CDR3, the full variable domain is EAGVTQFPSHSVIEKGQTVTLRCDPISGHDNLYWYRRVMGKEIKFLLHFVKESKQDESGMPNNRFLAERTGGTYSTLKVQPAELEDSGVYFCASSRGRFTDTQYFGPGTRLTVL.